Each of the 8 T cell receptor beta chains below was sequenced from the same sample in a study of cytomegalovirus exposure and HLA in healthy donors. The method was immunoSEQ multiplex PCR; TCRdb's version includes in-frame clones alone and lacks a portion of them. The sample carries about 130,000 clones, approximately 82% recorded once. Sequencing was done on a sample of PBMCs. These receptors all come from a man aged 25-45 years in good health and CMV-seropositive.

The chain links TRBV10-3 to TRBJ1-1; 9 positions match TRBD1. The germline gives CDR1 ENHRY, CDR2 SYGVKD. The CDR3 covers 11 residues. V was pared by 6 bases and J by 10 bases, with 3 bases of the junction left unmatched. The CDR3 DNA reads TGTGCCATCAGGACACAGGGGGCAGCTTTCTTT. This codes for CAIRTQGAAFF.

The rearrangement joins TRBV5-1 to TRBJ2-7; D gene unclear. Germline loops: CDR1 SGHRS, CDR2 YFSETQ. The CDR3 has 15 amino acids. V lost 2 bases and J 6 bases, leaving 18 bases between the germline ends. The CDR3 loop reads CASSFKLEGAGEQYF. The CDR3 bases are TGCGCCAGCAGCTTCAAACTGGAAGGCGCAGGCGAGCAGTACTTC.

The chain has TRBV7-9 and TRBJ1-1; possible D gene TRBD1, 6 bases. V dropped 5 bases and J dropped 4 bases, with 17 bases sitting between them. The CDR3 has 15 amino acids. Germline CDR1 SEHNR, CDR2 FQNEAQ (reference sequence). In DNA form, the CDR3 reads TGTGCCAGCAGCCCTTTTACAGGGCGAGGCACTGAAGCTTTCTTT. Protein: CASSPFTGRGTEAFF. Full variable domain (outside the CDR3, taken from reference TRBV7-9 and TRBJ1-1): DTGVSQNPRHKITKRGQNVTFRCDPISEHNRLYWYRQTLGQGPEFLTYFQNEAQLEKSRLLSDRFSAERPKGSFSTLEIQRTEQGDSAMYLCASSPFTGRGTEAFFGQGTRLTVV.

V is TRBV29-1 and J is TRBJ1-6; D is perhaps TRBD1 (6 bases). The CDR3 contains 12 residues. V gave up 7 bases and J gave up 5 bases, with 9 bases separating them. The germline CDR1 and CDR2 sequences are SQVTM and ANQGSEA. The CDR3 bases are TGCAGCGCCAGGGACAATAATTCACCCCTCCACTTT. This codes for CSARDNNSPLHF.

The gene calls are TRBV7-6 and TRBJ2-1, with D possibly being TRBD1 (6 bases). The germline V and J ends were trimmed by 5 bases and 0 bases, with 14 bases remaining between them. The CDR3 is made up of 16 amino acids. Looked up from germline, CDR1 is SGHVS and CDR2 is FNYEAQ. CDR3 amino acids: CASSRTGPSSYNEQFF. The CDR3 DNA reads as TGTGCCAGCAGCCGAACAGGGCCGAGCTCCTACAATGAGCAGTTCTTC.

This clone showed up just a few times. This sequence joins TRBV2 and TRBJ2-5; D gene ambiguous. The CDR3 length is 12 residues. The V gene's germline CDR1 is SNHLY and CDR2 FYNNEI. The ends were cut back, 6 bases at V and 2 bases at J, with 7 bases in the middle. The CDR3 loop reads CASSFIQETQYF. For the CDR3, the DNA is TGTGCCAGCAGCTTTATACAAGAGACCCAGTACTTC.

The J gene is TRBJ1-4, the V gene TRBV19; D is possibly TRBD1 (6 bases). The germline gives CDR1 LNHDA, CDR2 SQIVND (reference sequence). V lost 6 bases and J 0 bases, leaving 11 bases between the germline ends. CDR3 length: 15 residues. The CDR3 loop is CASSRGQATNEKLFF. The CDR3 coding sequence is TGTGCCAGTAGCAGGGGACAAGCAACTAATGAAAAACTGTTTTTT.

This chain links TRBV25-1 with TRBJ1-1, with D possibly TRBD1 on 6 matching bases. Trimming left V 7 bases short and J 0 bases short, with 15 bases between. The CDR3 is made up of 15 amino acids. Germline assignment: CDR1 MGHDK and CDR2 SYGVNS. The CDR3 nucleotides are TGTGCCAGCAACTCCTACAGGGTTGTGAACACTGAAGCTTTCTTT. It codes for CASNSYRVVNTEAFF.